This TCR beta chain was profiled in a study of blood T cell repertoires in COVID-19 (dated by TCRdb to the early 2020s). Broadly, across the study: Samples from collaborators originated in the United States, Italy and Spain and spanned both the acute and convalescent phases of COVID-19. The material from the prospective study consisted of cDNA or gDNA derived from T cells, B-cell-depleted T cells, or PBMCs. Deeply sampled blood TCRbeta repertoires from subjects exposed to, actively infected with, or recovered from COVID-19 were included in the dataset. A freely available public database, intended as a resource for researchers studying the immune response to SARS-CoV-2, is where the repertoires were released. Samples were obtained from the ongoing ImmuneRACE study (first 160 participants) and from 950 to 1,500 subjects provided by 6 global collaborators. A de-identified subject ID, COVID-19 status, age in years and sex were almost always included in the sample metadata. Where HLA class I and class II types were available, the types were taken from metadata supplied by the sample provider, not from assay-based typing. The paper's findings and limits, for the study overall: The amount of clinical and demographic metadata varied by source and participant and was provided uncurated.

There are 13 amino acids in the CDR3, from cysteine to phenylalanine inclusive. Kept here is only the CDR3 DNA, which spans 39 bases and is read in frame from base 1. V sheds 6 bases and J sheds 4 bases, leaving 12 bases between their ends. CDR1 is given as SQVTM and CDR2 as ANQGSEA, both from the germline V gene. Collaborating institutions collected whole blood in K2EDTA tubes following their own protocols. For TCRbeta analysis, collaborator samples were shipped as frozen whole blood, as isolated PBMCs, or as DNA extracted from either sample type. This clone has a single count. Its antigen is still unknown. No base-level quality is on record; no much larger clone is a single base apart. The immunoSEQ Assay, a bias-controlled multiplex PCR, was used to amplify TCRbeta CDR3 regions from genomic DNA. Concerning the study's data processing: The number of nucleated cells in each sample was estimated from the amplification of reference gene primers within the assay. To quantify the absolute abundance of each unique TCRbeta CDR3 rearrangement, sequence reads were collapsed and filtered. For each sample, productive Simpson clonality was calculated as the square root of Simpson's diversity index across productive rearrangements. TCRdb took over this immuneACCESS table, retaining in-frame rearrangements with V and J assigned. Such tables are incomplete; in checked studies, under half of the missing clones stem from an unresolved V gene, and the remainder is unexplained. V and J calls and clone size follow that table, whereas D and trimming were derived from the DNA. Across this sample there are 200,000 to 250,000 clones, with around four fifths seen only once. The biggest ten clones account for around 5% of the sample.

This receptor chain uses TRBV29-1 and TRBJ1-4; no D gene call is confident. The TCR sequence derives from a woman between 65 and 79 years old with acute or convalescent COVID-19. The sequenced sample consisted of peripheral blood. The nucleotide sequence reads as follows: TGCAGCGTCTCCCTTAATCTTAATGAAAAACTGTTTTTT. This encodes CSVSLNLNEKLFF.